The rows below give T cell receptor beta chains drawn from one sample of a study of T cell changes during pregnancy in multiple sclerosis. Clones were sequenced by immunoSEQ multiplex PCR, and TCRdb holds only the in-frame ones, with some missing. The table records about 50,000 clones, about 94% of them present only once. The input for sequencing was CD4+ T cells from peripheral blood mononuclear cells, taken after pregnancy. All receptors come from a female donor with multiple sclerosis, enrolled in a pregnancy study. CDR3s include the opening cysteine and the closing phenylalanine or tryptophan. A D gene is named only where the DNA matches it firmly. Clone size, where shown, is once, few, many, or a class for clones that have expanded.

d_gene	j_gene	len	abundance	v_gene	CDR3nt	CDR3aa
TRBD1	TRBJ1-2	13	-	TRBV5-4	TGTGCCAGCAGCTTGCAGGGGGCGGGTGGCTACACCTTC	CASSLQGAGGYTF
-	TRBJ1-2	13	once	TRBV2	TGTGCCAGCAGTGAGGGCACTAACTATGGCTACACCTTC	CASSEGTNYGYTF
TRBD1	TRBJ2-5	17	once	TRBV7-6	TGTGCCAGCAGCCTCATGCCGGGACAGGCAAGAGAAGGGACCCAGTACTTC	CASSLMPGQAREGTQYF
TRBD1	TRBJ1-2	16	-	TRBV27	TGTGCCAGCAGTTTAGTGGGCGCCGGGACAGGTCCGCGCTACACCTTC	CASSLVGAGTGPRYTF
TRBD2	TRBJ2-1	20	-	TRBV5-1	TGCGCCAGCAGCTTGGGGGGGAGCGGGAGTACCTCGCGCTCCTACAATGAGCAGTTCTTC	CASSLGGSGSTSRSYNEQFF
TRBD1	TRBJ1-4	14	-	TRBV25-1	TGTGCCAGCAGTTGGGACAGGGGGGATGAAAAACTGTTTTTT	CASSWDRGDEKLFF
TRBD1	TRBJ2-2	16	-	TRBV28	TGTGCCAGCAGCGGAAGGAACAGGGGGAACACCGGGGAGCTGTTTTTT	CASSGRNRGNTGELFF
-	TRBJ2-3	15	-	TRBV5-4	TGTGCCAGCAGCTTGGCCTTAGCACCGTCAGATACGCAGTATTTT	CASSLALAPSDTQYF
TRBD2	TRBJ2-4	17	-	TRBV4-1	TGCGCCAGCAGCCAAGATCCAGCGGGAGGAACCAAAAACATTCAGTACTTC	CASSQDPAGGTKNIQYF
TRBD2	TRBJ2-7	15	-	TRBV6-5	TGTGCCAGCAGTGGCGGGACTAGCGGCTCCTACGAGCAGTACTTC	CASSGGTSGSYEQYF
TRBD1	TRBJ2-5	15	once	TRBV7-6	TGTGCCAGCAGCTTAGGTCAGGGGGCGAGAGAGACCCAGTACTTC	CASSLGQGARETQYF
TRBD1	TRBJ1-2	15	-	TRBV5-1	TGCGCCAGCAGCCAGACCGGGACAGGGAGCTATGGCTACACCTTC	CASSQTGTGSYGYTF
-	TRBJ1-2	13	-	TRBV5-1	TGCGCCAGCAGCGTGAATAGGGAGGGTCTCCGCTTCTTC	CASSVNREGLRFF
-	TRBJ1-2	13	-	TRBV6-1	TGTGCCAGCAGTGGCCCCCGGGCGGGTGGCTACACCTTC	CASSGPRAGGYTF
TRBD2	TRBJ2-7	15	-	TRBV2	TGTGCCAGCACAGGGACTAGCGGGAGGGCCGTCGAGCAGTACTTC	CASTGTSGRAVEQYF
-	TRBJ2-2	16	-	TRBV5-6	TGTGCCAGCAGCCAACTCGACAGAGACCACACCGGGGAGCTGTTTTTT	CASSQLDRDHTGELFF
-	TRBJ2-7	12	-	TRBV7-2	TGTGCCAGCAGCCTCACAGGGTACGAGCAGTACTTC	CASSLTGYEQYF
TRBD2	TRBJ2-2	14	-	TRBV4-1	TGCGCCACCGCCGGAGCTAGCGGGAGAGGGGAGCTGTTTTTT	CATAGASGRGELFF
TRBD2	TRBJ2-7	12	-	TRBV7-2	TGTGCCAGCAGCATAACTAGCGGCGAGCAGTACTTC	CASSITSGEQYF
TRBD1	TRBJ1-1	14	-	TRBV28	TGTGCCAGCAGTCCGGACAGGGTGATCACTGAAGCTTTCTTT	CASSPDRVITEAFF
TRBD2	TRBJ2-3	16	-	TRBV5-1	TGCGCCAGCAGCTTTTTGACTAGCGGGAAAACAGATACGCAGTATTTT	CASSFLTSGKTDTQYF
TRBD2	TRBJ2-2	15	-	TRBV5-1	TGCGCCAGCAGTAGCCTAGCGGGTGGCACCGGGGAGCTGTTTTTT	CASSSLAGGTGELFF
-	TRBJ2-7	14	-	TRBV5-4	TGTGCCAGCAGCTTGGGTCAGGGACTGGGGGAGCAGTACTTC	CASSLGQGLGEQYF
-	TRBJ2-7	12	-	TRBV6-1	TGTGCCAGCAGTGCCAGGGTTAACGAGCAGTACTTC	CASSARVNEQYF
-	TRBJ2-2	14	-	TRBV5-5	TGTGCCAGCAGACCCGACAGTAACACCGGGGAGCTGTTTTTT	CASRPDSNTGELFF
TRBD1	TRBJ1-4	16	once	TRBV25-1	TGTGCCAGCAGTGAAGGGACAGGGATAACTAATGAAAAACTGTTTTTT	CASSEGTGITNEKLFF
-	TRBJ1-2	10	-	TRBV28	TGTGCCAGCAGCACAACTGGCTACACCTTC	CASSTTGYTF
-	TRBJ1-4	15	-	TRBV6-5	TGTGCCAGCAGTTACTCGAGCAGGGCAAGGGAAAAACTGTTTTTT	CASSYSSRAREKLFF
-	TRBJ1-3	15	-	TRBV19	TGTGCCAGTAGTTCCCGACGGGGGGCTGGAAACACCATATATTTT	CASSSRRGAGNTIYF
-	TRBJ1-4	15	once	TRBV5-8	TGTGCCAGCAGCTTGGGACAGTCCTTTAATGAAAAACTGTTTTTT	CASSLGQSFNEKLFF
TRBD1	TRBJ2-6	18	-	TRBV7-9	TGTGCCAGCAGCCAAAGGGGACAGGGTTCCTCTGGGGCCAACGTCCTGACTTTC	CASSQRGQGSSGANVLTF
-	TRBJ1-4	13	-	TRBV28	TGTGCCAGCAGTTTAGGAGGGGATGAAAAACTGTTTTTT	CASSLGGDEKLFF
-	TRBJ1-1	20	-	TRBV21-1	TGTGCCTCCCTCGGACAGGCGGTGTGGGGACAGGAACCCTCTGACACTGAAGCTTTCTTT	CASLGQAVWGQEPSDTEAFF
TRBD2	TRBJ2-2	18	-	TRBV6-1	TGTGCCAGCAGTGAAAGGAGGCTAGCGGGAGGTTATCCCGGGGAGCTGTTTTTT	CASSERRLAGGYPGELFF
TRBD1	TRBJ1-6	13	-	TRBV30	TGTGCCTGGGGGAAACAGGGGAATTCACCCCTCCACTTT	CAWGKQGNSPLHF
TRBD1	TRBJ1-2	13	-	TRBV28	TGTGCCAGCGTGGGACAGGTTGTATATGGCTACACCTTC	CASVGQVVYGYTF
TRBD2	TRBJ2-2	16	once	TRBV6-5	TGTGCCAGCAGTTACTACCTAGCGGGTGACACCGGGGAGCTGTTTTTT	CASSYYLAGDTGELFF
TRBD2	TRBJ2-3	15	-	TRBV5-1	TGCGCCAGCAGCTTGGGCGGGAGGGCCGGTGATACGCAGTATTTT	CASSLGGRAGDTQYF
TRBD2	TRBJ2-3	15	-	TRBV6-4	TGTGCCAGCGCAACTAGCGGCGGTGGGACAGATACGCAGTATTTT	CASATSGGGTDTQYF
TRBD1	TRBJ1-1	17	-	TRBV27	TGTGCCAGCAGGCGAATCCGGGACAGGGGCTCGAACACTGAAGCTTTCTTT	CASRRIRDRGSNTEAFF
-	TRBJ2-1	16	-	TRBV6-6	TGTGCCAGCAGTTACCTCGGGCTAGCGCTCCCGGGTGAGCAGTTCTTC	CASSYLGLALPGEQFF
TRBD1	TRBJ2-2	17	-	TRBV9	TGTGCCAGCAGCGTAGCCCCAGGGGGCAGTTCAAGCGGGGAGCTGTTTTTT	CASSVAPGGSSSGELFF